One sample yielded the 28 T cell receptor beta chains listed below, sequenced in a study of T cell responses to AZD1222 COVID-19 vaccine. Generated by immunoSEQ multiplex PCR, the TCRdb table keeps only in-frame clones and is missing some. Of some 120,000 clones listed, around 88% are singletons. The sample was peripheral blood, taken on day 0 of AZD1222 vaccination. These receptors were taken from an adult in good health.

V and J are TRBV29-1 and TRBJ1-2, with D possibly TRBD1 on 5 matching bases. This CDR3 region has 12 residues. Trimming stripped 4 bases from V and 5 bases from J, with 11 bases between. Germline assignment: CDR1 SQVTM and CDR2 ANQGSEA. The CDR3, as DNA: TGCAGCGTTGTTGGGGGTCAATATGGCTACACCTTC. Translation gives CSVVGGQYGYTF. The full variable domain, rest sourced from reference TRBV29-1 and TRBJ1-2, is SAVISQKPSRDICQRGTSLTIQCQVDSQVTMMFWYRQQPGQSLTLIATANQGSEATYESGFVIDKFPISRPNLTFSTLTVSNMSPEDSSIYLCSVVGGQYGYTFGSGTRLTVV.

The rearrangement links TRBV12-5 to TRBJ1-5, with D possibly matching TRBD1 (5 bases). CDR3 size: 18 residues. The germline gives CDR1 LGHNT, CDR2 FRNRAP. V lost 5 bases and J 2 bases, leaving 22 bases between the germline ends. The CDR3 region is CASGPPASGVGGNQPQHF. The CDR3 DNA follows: TGTGCTAGTGGTCCGCCAGCGTCGGGGGTCGGGGGCAATCAGCCCCAGCATTTT.

DNA of the CDR3: TGTGCCAGCAGTTACAGGGCCTACAATGAGCAGTTCTTC. The encoded protein is CASSYRAYNEQFF. The V gene is TRBV12-3 or TRBV12-4, the J gene TRBJ2-1; D might be TRBD1 (6 bases). CDR3 length: 13 residues. The ends were cut back, 4 bases at V and 2 bases at J, with 6 bases in the middle.

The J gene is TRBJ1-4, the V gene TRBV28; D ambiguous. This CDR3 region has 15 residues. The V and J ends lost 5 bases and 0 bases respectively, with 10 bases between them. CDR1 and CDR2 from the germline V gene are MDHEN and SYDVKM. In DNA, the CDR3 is TGTGCCAGCAGTGCCGCTTGGGCAACTAATGAAAAACTGTTTTTT. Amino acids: CASSAAWATNEKLFF.

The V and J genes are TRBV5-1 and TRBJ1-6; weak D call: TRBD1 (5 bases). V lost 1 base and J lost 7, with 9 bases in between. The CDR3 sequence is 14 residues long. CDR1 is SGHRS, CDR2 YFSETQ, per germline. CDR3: CASSLFQGNSPLHF. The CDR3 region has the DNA TGCGCCAGCAGCTTGTTTCAGGGAAATTCACCCCTCCACTTT.

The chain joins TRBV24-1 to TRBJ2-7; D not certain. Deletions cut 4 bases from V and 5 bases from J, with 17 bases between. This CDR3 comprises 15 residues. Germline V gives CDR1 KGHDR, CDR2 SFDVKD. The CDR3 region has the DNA TGTGCCACCAGTGACCCGGGCCTCTCTGGCCACGAGCAGTACTTC. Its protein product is CATSDPGLSGHEQYF.

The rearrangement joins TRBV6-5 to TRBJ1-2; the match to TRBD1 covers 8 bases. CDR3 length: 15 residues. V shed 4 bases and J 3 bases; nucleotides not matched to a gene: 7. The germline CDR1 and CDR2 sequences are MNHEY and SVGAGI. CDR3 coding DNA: TGTGCCAGCAGTTTAACAGGGGGAAGGTACTATGGCTACACCTTC. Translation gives CASSLTGGRYYGYTF.

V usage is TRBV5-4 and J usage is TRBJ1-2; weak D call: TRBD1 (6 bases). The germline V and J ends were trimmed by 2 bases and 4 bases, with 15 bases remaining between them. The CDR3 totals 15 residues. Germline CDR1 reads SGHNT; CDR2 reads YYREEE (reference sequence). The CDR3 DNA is TGTGCCAGCAGCTTTGTCTCAGGGGCGCCCTATGGCTACACCTTC. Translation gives CASSFVSGAPYGYTF.

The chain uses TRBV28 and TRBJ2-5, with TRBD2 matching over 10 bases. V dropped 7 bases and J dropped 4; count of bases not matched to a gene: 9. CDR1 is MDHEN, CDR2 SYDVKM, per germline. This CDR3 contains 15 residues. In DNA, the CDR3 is TGTGCCAGCACCAAAGCGGGGGGGCCTCGAGAGACCCAGTACTTC. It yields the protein CASTKAGGPRETQYF.

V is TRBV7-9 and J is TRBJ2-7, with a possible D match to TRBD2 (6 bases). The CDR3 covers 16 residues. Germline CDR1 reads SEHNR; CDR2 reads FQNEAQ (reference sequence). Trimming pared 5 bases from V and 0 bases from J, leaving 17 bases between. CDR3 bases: TGTGCCAGCAGCCAAACGGAGGGAAAACTCTCCTACGAGCAGTACTTC. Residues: CASSQTEGKLSYEQYF. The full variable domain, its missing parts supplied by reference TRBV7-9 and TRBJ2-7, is DTGVSQNPRHKITKRGQNVTFRCDPISEHNRLYWYRQTLGQGPEFLTYFQNEAQLEKSRLLSDRFSAERPKGSFSTLEIQRTEQGDSAMYLCASSQTEGKLSYEQYFGPGTRLTVT.

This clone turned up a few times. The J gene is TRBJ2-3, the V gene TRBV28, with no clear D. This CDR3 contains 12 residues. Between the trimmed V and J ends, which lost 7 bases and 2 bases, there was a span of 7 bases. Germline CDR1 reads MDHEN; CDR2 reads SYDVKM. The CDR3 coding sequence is TGTGCCAGCACCTCATCCACAGATACGCAGTATTTT. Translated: CASTSSTDTQYF.

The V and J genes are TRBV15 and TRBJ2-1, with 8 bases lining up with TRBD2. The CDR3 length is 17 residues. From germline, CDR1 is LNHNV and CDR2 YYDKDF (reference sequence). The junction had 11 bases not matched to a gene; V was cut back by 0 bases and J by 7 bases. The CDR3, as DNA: TGTGCCACCAGCAGAGATCTCGGGACTAGTAGGAAGAATGAGCAGTTCTTC. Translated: CATSRDLGTSRKNEQFF. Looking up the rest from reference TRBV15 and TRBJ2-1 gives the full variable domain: DAMVIQNPRYQVTQFGKPVTLSCSQTLNHNVMYWYQQKSSQAPKLLFHYYDKDFNNEADTPDNFQSRRPNTSFCFLDIRSPGLGDTAMYLCATSRDLGTSRKNEQFFGPGTRLTVL.

This chain's CDR3 is CASSQDVVTGSSYNEQFF. CDR3 DNA sequence: TGTGCCAGCAGCCAAGACGTGGTAACGGGTAGCTCCTACAATGAGCAGTTCTTC. The chain recombines TRBV14 with TRBJ2-1; D call uncertain. The length of the CDR3 is 18 residues. CDR1 is SGHDN and CDR2 is FVKESK in the germline V gene. With 0 bases removed from V and 0 bases from J, the gap between germline ends came to 15 bases.

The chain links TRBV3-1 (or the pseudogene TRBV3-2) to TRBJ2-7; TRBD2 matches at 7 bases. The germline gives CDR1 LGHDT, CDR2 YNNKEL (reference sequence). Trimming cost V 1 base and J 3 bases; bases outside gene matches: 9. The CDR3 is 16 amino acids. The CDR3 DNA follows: TGTGCCAGCAGCCAAGGGGCGGGCGGGAGTATCTACGAGCAGTACTTC. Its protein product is CASSQGAGGSIYEQYF.

The chain's CDR3 is CASSGGRSPLHF. The CDR3 region has the DNA TGTGCCAGCAGCGGGGGGCGGTCACCCCTCCACTTT. This chain links TRBV13 with TRBJ1-6; possibly TRBD1 for D (6 bases). The germline V gene encodes CDR1 PRHDT and CDR2 FYEKMQ (reference sequence). Trimming shortened V by 5 bases and J by 10 bases, and 9 bases separated the two germline ends. The CDR3 covers 12 residues.

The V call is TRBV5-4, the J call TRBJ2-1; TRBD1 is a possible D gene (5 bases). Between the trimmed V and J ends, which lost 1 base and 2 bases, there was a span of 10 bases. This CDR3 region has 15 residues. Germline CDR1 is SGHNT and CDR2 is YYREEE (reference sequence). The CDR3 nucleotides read TGTGCCAGCAGCTTGAACAGGTCACCCTACAATGAGCAGTTCTTC. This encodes CASSLNRSPYNEQFF.

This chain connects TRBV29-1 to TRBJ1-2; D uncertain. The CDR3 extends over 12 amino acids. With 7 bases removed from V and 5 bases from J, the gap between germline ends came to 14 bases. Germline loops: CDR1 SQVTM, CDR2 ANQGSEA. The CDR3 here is CSAAKEKYGYTF. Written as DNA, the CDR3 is TGCAGCGCCGCGAAGGAGAAGTATGGCTACACCTTC.

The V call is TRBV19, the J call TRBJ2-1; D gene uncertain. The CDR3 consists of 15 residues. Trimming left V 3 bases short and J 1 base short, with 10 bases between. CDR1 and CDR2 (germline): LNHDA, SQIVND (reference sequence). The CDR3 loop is CASSMLGFSYNEQFF. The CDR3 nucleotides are TGTGCCAGTAGTATGCTTGGTTTTTCCTACAATGAGCAGTTCTTC.

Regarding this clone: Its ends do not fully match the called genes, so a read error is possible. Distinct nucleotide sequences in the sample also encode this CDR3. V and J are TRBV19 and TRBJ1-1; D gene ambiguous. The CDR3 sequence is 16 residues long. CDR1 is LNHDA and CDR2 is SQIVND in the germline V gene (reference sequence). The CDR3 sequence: CASSISAGPAYTEAFF. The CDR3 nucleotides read TGTGCCAGTAGTATATCGGCGGGCCCAGCCTACACTGAAGCTTTCTTC.

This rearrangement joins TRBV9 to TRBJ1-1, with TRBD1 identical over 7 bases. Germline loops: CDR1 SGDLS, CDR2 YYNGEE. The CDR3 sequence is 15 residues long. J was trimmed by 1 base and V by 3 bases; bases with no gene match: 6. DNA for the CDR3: TGTGCCAGCAGCGGGGCGACAGGGACGAACACTGAAGCTTTCTTT. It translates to CASSGATGTNTEAFF.

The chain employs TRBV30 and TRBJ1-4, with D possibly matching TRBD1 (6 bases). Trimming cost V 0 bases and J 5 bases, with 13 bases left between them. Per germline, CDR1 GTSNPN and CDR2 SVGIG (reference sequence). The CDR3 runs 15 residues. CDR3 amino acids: CAWSVGGRNNEKLFF. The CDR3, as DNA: TGTGCCTGGAGTGTAGGGGGTCGTAACAATGAAAAACTGTTTTTT.

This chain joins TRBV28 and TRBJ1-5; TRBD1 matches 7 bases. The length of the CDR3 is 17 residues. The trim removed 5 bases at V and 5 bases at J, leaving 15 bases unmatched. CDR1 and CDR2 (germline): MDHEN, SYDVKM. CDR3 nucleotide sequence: TGTGCCAGCAGTCCGAGAAAGACAGGGAGAAGGGATCAGCCCCAGCATTTT. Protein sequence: CASSPRKTGRRDQPQHF. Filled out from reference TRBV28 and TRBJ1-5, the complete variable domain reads DVKVTQSSRYLVKRTGEKVFLECVQDMDHENMFWYRQDPGLGLRLIYFSYDVKMKEKGDIPEGYSVSREKKERFSLILESASTNQTSMYLCASSPRKTGRRDQPQHFGDGTRLSIL.

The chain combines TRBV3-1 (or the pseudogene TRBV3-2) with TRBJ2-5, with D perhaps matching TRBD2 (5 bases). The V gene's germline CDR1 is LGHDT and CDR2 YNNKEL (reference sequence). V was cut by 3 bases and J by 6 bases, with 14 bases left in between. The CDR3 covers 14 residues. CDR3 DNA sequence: TGTGCCAGCAGCCACGCATCGGGGTGGCAGACCCAGTACTTC. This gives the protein CASSHASGWQTQYF.

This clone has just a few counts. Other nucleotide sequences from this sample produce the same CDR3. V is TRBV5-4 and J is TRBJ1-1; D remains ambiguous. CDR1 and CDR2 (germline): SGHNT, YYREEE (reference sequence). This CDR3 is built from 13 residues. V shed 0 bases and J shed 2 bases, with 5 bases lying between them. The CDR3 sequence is CASSLDVNTEAFF. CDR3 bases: TGTGCCAGCAGCTTGGACGTAAACACTGAAGCTTTCTTT.

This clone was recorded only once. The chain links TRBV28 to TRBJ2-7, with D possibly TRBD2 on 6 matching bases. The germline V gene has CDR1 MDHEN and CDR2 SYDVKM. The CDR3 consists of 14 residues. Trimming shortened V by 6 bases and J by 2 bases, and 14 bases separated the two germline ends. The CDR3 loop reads CASRNLAQTYEQYF. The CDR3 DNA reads TGTGCCAGCAGGAACCTAGCGCAAACCTACGAGCAGTACTTC.

CDR3 region: CASSEIRQGTEAFF. In DNA, the CDR3 is TGTGCCAGCAGTGAAATCCGACAGGGAACTGAAGCTTTCTTT. This rearrangement joins TRBV6-1 to TRBJ1-1; 7 nucleotides agree with TRBD1. The CDR3 runs 14 residues. Germline V gene sequence: CDR1 MNHNS, CDR2 SASEGT. Trimming took 2 bases from V and 5 from J; bases not matched to a gene: 5.

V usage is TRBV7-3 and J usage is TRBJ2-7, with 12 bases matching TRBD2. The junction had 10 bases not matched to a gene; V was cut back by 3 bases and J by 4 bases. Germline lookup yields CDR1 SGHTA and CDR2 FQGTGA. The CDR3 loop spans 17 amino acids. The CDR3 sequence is CASSLVGASGGAYEQYF. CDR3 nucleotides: TGTGCCAGCAGCTTGGTCGGAGCTAGCGGGGGGGCGTACGAGCAGTACTTC. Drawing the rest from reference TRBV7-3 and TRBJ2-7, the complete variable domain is GAGVSQTPSNKVTEKGKYVELRCDPISGHTALYWYRQSLGQGPEFLIYFQGTGAADDSGLPNDRFFAVRPEGSVSTLKIQRTERGDSAVYLCASSLVGASGGAYEQYFGPGTRLTVT.

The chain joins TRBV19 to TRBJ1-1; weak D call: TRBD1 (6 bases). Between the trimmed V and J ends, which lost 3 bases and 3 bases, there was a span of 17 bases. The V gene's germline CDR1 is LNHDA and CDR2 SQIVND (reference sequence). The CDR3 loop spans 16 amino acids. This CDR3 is CASSIPGAQTYTEAFF. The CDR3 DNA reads TGTGCCAGTAGTATCCCAGGGGCGCAAACGTACACTGAAGCTTTCTTT.